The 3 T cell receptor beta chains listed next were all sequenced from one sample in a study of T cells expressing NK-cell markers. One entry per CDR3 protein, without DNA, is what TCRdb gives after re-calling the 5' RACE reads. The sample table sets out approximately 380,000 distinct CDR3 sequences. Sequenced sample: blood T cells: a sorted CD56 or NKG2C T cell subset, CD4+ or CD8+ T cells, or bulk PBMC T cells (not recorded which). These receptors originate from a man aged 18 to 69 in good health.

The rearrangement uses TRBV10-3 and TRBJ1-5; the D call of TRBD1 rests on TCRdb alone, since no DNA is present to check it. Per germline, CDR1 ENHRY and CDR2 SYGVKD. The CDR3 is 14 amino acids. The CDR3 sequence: CASQGAGTNQPQHF.

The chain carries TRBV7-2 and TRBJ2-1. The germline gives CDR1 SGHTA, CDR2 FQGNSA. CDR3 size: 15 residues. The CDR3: CASSRRVSSDNEQFF.

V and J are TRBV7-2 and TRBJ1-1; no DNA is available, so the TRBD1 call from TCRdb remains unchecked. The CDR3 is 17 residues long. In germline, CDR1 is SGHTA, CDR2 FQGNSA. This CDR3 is CASSLAGVGFKHTEAFF.